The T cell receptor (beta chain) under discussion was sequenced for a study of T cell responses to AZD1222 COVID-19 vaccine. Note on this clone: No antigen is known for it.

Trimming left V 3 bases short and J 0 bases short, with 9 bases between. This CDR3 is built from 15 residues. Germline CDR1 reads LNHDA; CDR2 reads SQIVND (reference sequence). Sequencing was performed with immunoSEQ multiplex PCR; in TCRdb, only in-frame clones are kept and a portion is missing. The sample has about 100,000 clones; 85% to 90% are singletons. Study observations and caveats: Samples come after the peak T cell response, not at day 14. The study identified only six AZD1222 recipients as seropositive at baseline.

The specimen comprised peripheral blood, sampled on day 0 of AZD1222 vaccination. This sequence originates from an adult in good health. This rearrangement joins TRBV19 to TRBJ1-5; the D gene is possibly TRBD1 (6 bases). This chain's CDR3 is CASSISGDSNQPQHF. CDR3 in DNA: TGTGCCAGTAGTATTTCAGGGGATAGCAATCAGCCCCAGCATTTT.